The 14 T cell receptor beta chains listed next were all sequenced from one sample in a study of post-analysis software for immune sequencing data. Notes on the study in general: Controls had lower frequencies than patients of 4 or 5 TRBV segments, which included TRBV5-6, TRBV5-1 and TRBV20-1.

No cognate antigen is known for these TCRs. Researchers reported that TCR beta cDNA libraries carried unique molecular identifiers. TCRdb fed the PCR reads into MiXCR, producing one record per CDR3 protein. The sample consists of about 200,000 distinct CDR3 sequences, over 25% of them appearing once. The material sequenced was blood. The receptors derive from a girl between 2 and 17 years old with multiple sclerosis.

J is TRBJ1-2 and V is TRBV4-1; D is perhaps TRBD1 (5 bases). V lost 4 bases and J lost 8, with 14 bases in between. CDR3 size: 13 residues. Germline CDR1 is MGHRA and CDR2 is YSYEKL. CDR3 residues: CASSPGTVQGYTF. Here the CDR3 DNA reads TGCGCCAGCAGCCCGGGGACGGTTCAAGGCTACACCTTC.

This chain links TRBV20-1 with TRBJ2-4, with 7 positions matching TRBD1. The germline V gene encodes CDR1 DFQATT and CDR2 SNEGSKA (reference sequence). The CDR3 has 15 residues. The trim removed 5 bases at V and 3 bases at J, leaving 10 bases unmatched. Written as DNA, the CDR3 is TGCAGTGCTCAGGGGGAGACGACTGGCAAAAACATTCAGTACTTC. This encodes CSAQGETTGKNIQYF.

The chain employs TRBV3-1 and TRBJ1-2; no reliable D call. The CDR3 totals 16 residues. V lost 4 bases and J 4 bases, leaving 19 bases between the germline ends. Germline-derived CDR1 and CDR2 are LGHDT and YNNKEL (reference sequence). CDR3 bases: TGTGCCAGCAGCCCCACAAGATTGGTATCTCTCTATGGCTACACCTTC. Encoded protein: CASSPTRLVSLYGYTF. The full variable domain, in which reference TRBV3-1 and TRBJ1-2 provide the parts outside the CDR3, is DTAVSQTPKYLVTQMGNDKSIKCEQNLGHDTMYWYKQDSKKFLKIMFSYNNKELIINETVPNRFSPKSPDKAHLNLHINSLELGDSAVYFCASSPTRLVSLYGYTFGSGTRLTVV.

The table lists this clonotype with a few counts. The chain has TRBV7-9 and TRBJ1-2; 7 nucleotides agree with TRBD1. The CDR3 length is 14 residues. Germline CDR1 reads SEHNR; CDR2 reads FQNEAQ (reference sequence). The junction had 2 bases not matched to a gene; V was cut back by 0 bases and J by 4 bases. The CDR3 region is CASSLATGFYGYTF. The CDR3 DNA is TGTGCCAGCAGCTTAGCGACAGGGTTCTATGGCTACACCTTC.

Comments on this clonotype: With a much larger clone just one base away, this may be a read error. This sequence joins TRBV20-1 and TRBJ2-7, with D perhaps matching TRBD2 (6 bases). The end of the DNA fits TRBJ2-5 better, so the J call may be wrong. The CDR3 consists of 17 residues. Germline V gene lookup returns CDR1 DFQATT and CDR2 SNEGSKA (reference sequence). The CDR3, as DNA: TGCAGTGCTAGGGTGCGATTAACCGGGACTCGCGGAGAGACCCAGTACTTC. Residues: CSARVRLTGTRGETQYF.

This clonotype was picked up a small number of times. The V call is TRBV11-2, the J call TRBJ2-1; D is uncertain. Deletions cut 5 bases from V and 3 bases from J, with 8 bases between. CDR3 length: 13 amino acids. Per the germline V gene, CDR1 is SGHAT and CDR2 is FQNNGV. The CDR3 DNA reads TGTGCCAGCAGCCGGCCGGGCTACAATGAGCAGTTCTTC. Translating it yields CASSRPGYNEQFF.

The chain carries TRBV18 and TRBJ2-3; D possibly corresponds to TRBD2 (7 bases). The V end lost 3 bases, the J end lost 0 bases, and 13 bases lay between the germline ends. The CDR3 runs to 16 residues. Per the germline V gene, CDR1 is KGHSH and CDR2 is LQKENI. CDR3 residues: CASSPDGGRSTDTQYF. The CDR3 nucleotides are TGTGCCAGCTCACCGGACGGGGGGCGAAGCACAGATACGCAGTATTTT.

This clonotype occurred many times. The chain carries TRBV20-1 and TRBJ2-5; D may be TRBD2 (6 bases). CDR1 is DFQATT and CDR2 is SNEGSKA in the germline V gene (reference sequence). Trimming removed 8 bases from V and 2 bases from J, with 12 bases in between. This CDR3 spans 12 amino acids. The chain's CDR3 is CSLAGRQETQYF. The CDR3 DNA is TGCAGTCTCGCAGGGAGGCAAGAGACCCAGTACTTC.

CDR3 sequence (DNA): TGTGCCAGCAGCCCCGTGGCTGGCGGGAGGGCCAATGAGCAGTTCTTC. Its translation is CASSPVAGGRANEQFF. The genes are TRBV5-4 and TRBJ2-1; 9 bases agree with TRBD2. The V gene end was trimmed by 4 bases and the J gene end by 6 bases; junction bases not matched to a gene: 11. Germline lookup yields CDR1 SGHNT and CDR2 YYREEE (reference sequence). There are 16 residues in the CDR3.

The V gene is TRBV7-2, the J gene TRBJ1-5; D is unresolved. V lost 4 bases and J lost 6, with 16 bases in between. Germline V gene lookup returns CDR1 SGHTA and CDR2 FQGNSA. The CDR3 covers 15 residues. CDR3 sequence: CASSSPLSPTQPQHF. CDR3 nucleotides: TGTGCCAGCAGCTCCCCACTGTCGCCCACTCAGCCCCAGCATTTT.

This clonotype was counted only a few times. This chain links TRBV6-1 with TRBJ2-3; TRBD2 agrees at 11 bases. Germline CDR1 MNHNS, CDR2 SASEGT. The CDR3 spans 15 residues. V shed 11 bases, J shed 1 base, and the junction held 8 bases outside the gene matches. The CDR3, as DNA: TGTGCCGGCGTGGGACTAGCGGTAGGCACAGATACGCAGTATTTT. Residues: CAGVGLAVGTDTQYF.

This clonotype showed up many times. The V call is TRBV10-1, the J call TRBJ2-4, with no clear D. Trimming took off 2 bases at V and 1 base at J, with 15 bases between the two ends. CDR3 length: 17 amino acids. Per germline, CDR1 WNHNN and CDR2 SYGVQD (reference sequence). CDR3 loop: CASSEVMSAGAKNIQYF. The CDR3 DNA reads as TGCGCCAGCAGTGAGGTGATGTCGGCAGGCGCCAAAAACATTCAGTACTTC.

This clonotype was detected many times. The rearrangement joins TRBV20-1 to TRBJ2-5; the match to TRBD2 covers 7 bases. Germline V gene sequence: CDR1 DFQATT, CDR2 SNEGSKA (reference sequence). Trimming took 3 bases from V and 5 from J; bases not matched to a gene: 9. CDR3 length: 14 residues. The CDR3 region is CSASLLAGGETQYF. The DNA for the CDR3 is TGCAGTGCTAGCCTCTTAGCGGGTGGGGAGACCCAGTACTTC.

The rearrangement links TRBV10-1 to TRBJ2-2, with D possibly matching TRBD1 (7 bases). This CDR3 has 14 amino acids. Germline-derived CDR1 and CDR2 are WNHNN and SYGVQD (reference sequence). V was cut by 8 bases and J by 2 bases, with 12 bases left in between. CDR3 in DNA: TGCGCCAGCGGAGGGACAGTAAACACCGGGGAGCTGTTTTTT. Encoded protein: CASGGTVNTGELFF.